This entry features one T cell receptor (beta chain) sequence. These data originate in a study of shared T cell receptors in the human thymus. Between the trimmed V and J ends, which lost 2 bases and 4 bases, there was a span of 14 bases. The CDR3 loop spans 15 amino acids. Germline CDR1 is MDHEN and CDR2 is SYDVKM. Generated by immunoSEQ multiplex PCR, the TCRdb table keeps only in-frame clones and is missing some. The data show 500,000 to 750,000 clones, approximately 87% seen once. This same sample was also part of a study on human thymus T cells.

The genes are TRBV28 and TRBJ1-2, with D possibly matching TRBD1 (5 bases). The sample was thymocytes. The source is a boy in the first two years of life with a congenital heart defect. The CDR3 spells CASSLGGTVIYGYTF. The DNA of the CDR3 is TGTGCCAGCAGTTTAGGGGGGACGGTCATCTATGGCTACACCTTC.